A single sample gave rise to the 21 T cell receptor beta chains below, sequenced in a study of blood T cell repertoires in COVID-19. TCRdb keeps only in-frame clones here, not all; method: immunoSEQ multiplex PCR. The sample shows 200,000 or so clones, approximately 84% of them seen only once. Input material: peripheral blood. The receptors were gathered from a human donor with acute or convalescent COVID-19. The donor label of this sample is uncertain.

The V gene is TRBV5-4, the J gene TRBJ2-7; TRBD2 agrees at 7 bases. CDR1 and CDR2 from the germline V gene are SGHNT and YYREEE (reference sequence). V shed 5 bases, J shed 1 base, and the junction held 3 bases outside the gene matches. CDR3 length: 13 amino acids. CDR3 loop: CASRASGSYEQYF. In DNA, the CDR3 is TGTGCCAGCAGGGCTAGCGGATCCTACGAGCAGTACTTC.

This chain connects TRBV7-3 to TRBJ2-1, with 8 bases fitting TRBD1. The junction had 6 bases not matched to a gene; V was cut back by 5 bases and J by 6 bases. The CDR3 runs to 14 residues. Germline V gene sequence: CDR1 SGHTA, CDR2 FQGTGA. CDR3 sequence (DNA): TGTGCCAGCAGCCCAGGGACAGGTCGCAATGAGCAGTTCTTC. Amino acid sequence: CASSPGTGRNEQFF. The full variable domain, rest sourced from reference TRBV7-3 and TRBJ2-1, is GAGVSQTPSNKVTEKGKYVELRCDPISGHTALYWYRQSLGQGPEFLIYFQGTGAADDSGLPNDRFFAVRPEGSVSTLKIQRTERGDSAVYLCASSPGTGRNEQFFGPGTRLTVL.

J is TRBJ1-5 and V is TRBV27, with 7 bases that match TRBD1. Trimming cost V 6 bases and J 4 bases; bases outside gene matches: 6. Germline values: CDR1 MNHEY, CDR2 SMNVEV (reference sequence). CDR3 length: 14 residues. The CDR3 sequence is CASSRDRTNQPQHF. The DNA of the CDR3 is TGTGCCAGCAGCCGGGACAGAACGAATCAGCCCCAGCATTTT.

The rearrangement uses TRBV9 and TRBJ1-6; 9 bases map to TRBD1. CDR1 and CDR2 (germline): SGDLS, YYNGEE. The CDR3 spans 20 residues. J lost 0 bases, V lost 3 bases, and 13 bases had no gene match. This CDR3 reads CASSEGDRVSKGSYNSPLHF. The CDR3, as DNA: TGTGCCAGCAGCGAGGGGGACAGGGTCAGCAAAGGCTCCTATAATTCACCCCTCCACTTT. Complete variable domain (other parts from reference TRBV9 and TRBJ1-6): DSGVTQTPKHLITATGQRVTLRCSPRSGDLSVYWYQQSLDQGLQFLIQYYNGEERAKGNILERFSAQQFPDLHSELNLSSLELGDSALYFCASSEGDRVSKGSYNSPLHFGNGTRLTVT.

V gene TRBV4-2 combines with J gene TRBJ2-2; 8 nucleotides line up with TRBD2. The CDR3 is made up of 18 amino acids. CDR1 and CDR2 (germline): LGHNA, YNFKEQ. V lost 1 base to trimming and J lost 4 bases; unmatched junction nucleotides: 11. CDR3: CASSQVLRLANSTGELFF. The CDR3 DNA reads TGTGCCAGCAGCCAAGTATTAAGACTAGCGAACTCCACCGGGGAGCTGTTTTTT.

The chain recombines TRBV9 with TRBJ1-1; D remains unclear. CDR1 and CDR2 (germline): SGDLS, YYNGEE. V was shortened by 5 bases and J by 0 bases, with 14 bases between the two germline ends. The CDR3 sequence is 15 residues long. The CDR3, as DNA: TGTGCCAGCAGGCCTGGTGGTAGCATGAACACTGAAGCTTTCTTT. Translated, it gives CASRPGGSMNTEAFF.

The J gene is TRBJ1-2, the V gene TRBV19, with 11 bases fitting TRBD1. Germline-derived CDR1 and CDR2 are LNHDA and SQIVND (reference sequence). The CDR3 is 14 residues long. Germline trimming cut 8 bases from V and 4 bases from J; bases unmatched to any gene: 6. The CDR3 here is CASFRTGGSYGYTF. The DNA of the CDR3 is TGTGCCAGTTTCCGGACAGGGGGCTCCTATGGCTACACCTTC.

CDR3 residues: CASSPETTTVYF. The CDR3 DNA follows: TGTGCCAGCAGCCCCGAGACAACGACAGTGTATTTT. This chain links TRBV11-2 with TRBJ1-3, with D possibly being TRBD1 (5 bases). In germline, CDR1 is SGHAT, CDR2 FQNNGV. V was shortened by 5 bases and J by 16 bases, with 18 bases between the two germline ends. The CDR3 consists of 12 residues.

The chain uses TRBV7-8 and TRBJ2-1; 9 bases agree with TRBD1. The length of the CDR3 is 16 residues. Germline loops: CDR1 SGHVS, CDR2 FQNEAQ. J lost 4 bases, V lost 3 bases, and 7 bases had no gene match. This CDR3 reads CASSFLGQGIYNEQFF. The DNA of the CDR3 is TGTGCCAGCAGCTTCCTTGGACAGGGGATTTACAATGAGCAGTTCTTC.

The CDR3 is CASSDSGRSGETQYF. In nucleotides, the CDR3 is TGTGCCAGCAGTGACAGCGGGAGATCTGGGGAGACCCAGTACTTC. The V and J genes are TRBV7-8 and TRBJ2-5; 8 bases agree with TRBD2. The J segment lost 5 bases and the V segment lost 6 bases, leaving 11 bases of the junction unmatched. The V gene's germline CDR1 is SGHVS and CDR2 FQNEAQ. The CDR3 sequence is 15 residues long.

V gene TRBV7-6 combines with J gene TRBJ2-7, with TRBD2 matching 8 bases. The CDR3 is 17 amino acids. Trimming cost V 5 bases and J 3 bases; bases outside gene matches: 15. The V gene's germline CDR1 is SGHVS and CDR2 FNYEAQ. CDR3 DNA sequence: TGTGCCAGCAGCCCATCCGGGGGGGAATATGTTCTCTACGAGCAGTACTTC. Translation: CASSPSGGEYVLYEQYF. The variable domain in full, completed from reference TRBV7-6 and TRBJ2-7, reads GAGVSQSPRYKVTKRGQDVALRCDPISGHVSLYWYRQALGQGPEFLTYFNYEAQQDKSGLPNDRFSAERPEGSISTLTIQRTEQRDSAMYRCASSPSGGEYVLYEQYFGPGTRLTVT.

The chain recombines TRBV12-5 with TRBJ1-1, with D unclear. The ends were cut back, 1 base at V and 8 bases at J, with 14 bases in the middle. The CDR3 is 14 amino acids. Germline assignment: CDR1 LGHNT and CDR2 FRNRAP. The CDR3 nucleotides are TGTGCTAGTGGTTTGGGAAGCCATGCGGGCGAAGCTTTCTTT. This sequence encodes CASGLGSHAGEAFF.

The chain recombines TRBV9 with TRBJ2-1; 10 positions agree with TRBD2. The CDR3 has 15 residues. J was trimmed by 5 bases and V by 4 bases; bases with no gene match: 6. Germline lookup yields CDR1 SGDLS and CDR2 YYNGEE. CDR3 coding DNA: TGTGCCAGCAGCCTTACTAGCGGGGTTCACAATGAGCAGTTCTTC. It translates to CASSLTSGVHNEQFF. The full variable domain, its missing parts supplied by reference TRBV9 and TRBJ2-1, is DSGVTQTPKHLITATGQRVTLRCSPRSGDLSVYWYQQSLDQGLQFLIQYYNGEERAKGNILERFSAQQFPDLHSELNLSSLELGDSALYFCASSLTSGVHNEQFFGPGTRLTVL.

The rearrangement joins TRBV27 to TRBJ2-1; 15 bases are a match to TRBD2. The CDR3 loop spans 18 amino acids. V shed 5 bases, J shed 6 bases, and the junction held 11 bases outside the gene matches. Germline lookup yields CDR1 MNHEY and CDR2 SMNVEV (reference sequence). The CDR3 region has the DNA TGTGCCAGCAGTCTCCAGGGACTAGCGGGAGGCCGGGGCAATGAGCAGTTCTTC. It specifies CASSLQGLAGGRGNEQFF.

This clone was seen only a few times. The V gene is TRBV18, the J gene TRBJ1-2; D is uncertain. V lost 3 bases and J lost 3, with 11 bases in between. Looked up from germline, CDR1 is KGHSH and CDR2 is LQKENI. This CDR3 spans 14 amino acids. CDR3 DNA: TGTGCCAGCTCACCCGCCGCGGATTACTATGGCTACACCTTC. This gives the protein CASSPAADYYGYTF.

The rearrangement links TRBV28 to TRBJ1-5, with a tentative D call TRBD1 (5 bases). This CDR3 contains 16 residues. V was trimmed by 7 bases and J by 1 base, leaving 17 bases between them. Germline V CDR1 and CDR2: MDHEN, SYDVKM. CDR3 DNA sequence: TGTGCCAGCACCCCCGGAGGGACGGCAAGCAATCAGCCCCAGCATTTT. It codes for CASTPGGTASNQPQHF.

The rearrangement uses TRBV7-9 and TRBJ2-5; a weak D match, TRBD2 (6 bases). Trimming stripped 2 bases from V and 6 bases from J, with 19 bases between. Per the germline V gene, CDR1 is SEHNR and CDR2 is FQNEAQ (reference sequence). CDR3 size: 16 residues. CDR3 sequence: CASSLTGGASVKTQYF. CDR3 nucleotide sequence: TGTGCCAGCAGCTTAACTGGAGGGGCTAGCGTGAAGACCCAGTACTTC.

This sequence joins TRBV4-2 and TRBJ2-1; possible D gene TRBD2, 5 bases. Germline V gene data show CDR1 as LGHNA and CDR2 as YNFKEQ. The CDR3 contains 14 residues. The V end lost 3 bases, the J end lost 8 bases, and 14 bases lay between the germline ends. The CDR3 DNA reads TGTGCCAGCAGCCATAAGGGAGACCAACATGAGCAGTTCTTC. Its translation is CASSHKGDQHEQFF.

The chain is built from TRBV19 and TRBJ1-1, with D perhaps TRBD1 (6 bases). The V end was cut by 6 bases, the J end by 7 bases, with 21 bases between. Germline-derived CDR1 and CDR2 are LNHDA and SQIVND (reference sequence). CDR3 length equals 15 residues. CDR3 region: CASSTLGAGIYEAFF. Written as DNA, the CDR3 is TGTGCCAGTAGCACTCTGGGGGCAGGGATTTATGAAGCTTTCTTT. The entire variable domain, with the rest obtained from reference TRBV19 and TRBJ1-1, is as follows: DGGITQSPKYLFRKEGQNVTLSCEQNLNHDAMYWYRQDPGQGLRLIYYSQIVNDFQKGDIAEGYSVSREKKESFPLTVTSAQKNPTAFYLCASSTLGAGIYEAFFGQGTRLTVV.

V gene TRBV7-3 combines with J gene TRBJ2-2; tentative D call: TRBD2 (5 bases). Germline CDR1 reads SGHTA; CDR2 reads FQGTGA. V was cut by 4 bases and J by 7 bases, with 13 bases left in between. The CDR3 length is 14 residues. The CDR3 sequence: CASSSIAGLGELFF. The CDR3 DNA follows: TGTGCCAGCAGCTCCATTGCGGGCCTCGGGGAGCTGTTTTTT. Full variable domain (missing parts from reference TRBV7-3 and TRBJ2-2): GAGVSQTPSNKVTEKGKYVELRCDPISGHTALYWYRQSLGQGPEFLIYFQGTGAADDSGLPNDRFFAVRPEGSVSTLKIQRTERGDSAVYLCASSSIAGLGELFFGEGSRLTVL.

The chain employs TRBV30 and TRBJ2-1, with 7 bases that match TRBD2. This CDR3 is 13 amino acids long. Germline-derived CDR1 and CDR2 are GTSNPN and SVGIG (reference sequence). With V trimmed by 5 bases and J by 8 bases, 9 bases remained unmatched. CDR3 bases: TGTGCCTGGCTTGCGAGCGGGATACATGAGCAGTTCTTC. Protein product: CAWLASGIHEQFF.